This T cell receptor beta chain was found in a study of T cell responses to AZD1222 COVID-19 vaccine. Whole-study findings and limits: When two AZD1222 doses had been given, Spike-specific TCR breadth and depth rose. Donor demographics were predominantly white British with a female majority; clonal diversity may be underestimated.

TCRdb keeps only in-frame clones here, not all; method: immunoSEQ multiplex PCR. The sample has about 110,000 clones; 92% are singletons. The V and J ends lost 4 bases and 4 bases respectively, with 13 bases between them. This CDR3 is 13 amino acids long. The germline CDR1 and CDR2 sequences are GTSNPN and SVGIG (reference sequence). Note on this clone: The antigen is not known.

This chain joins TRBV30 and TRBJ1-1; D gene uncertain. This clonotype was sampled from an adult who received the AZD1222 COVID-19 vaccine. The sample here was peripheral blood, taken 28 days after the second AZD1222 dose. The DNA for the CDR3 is TGTGCCTGGATCCCGCCGGTAGGCACTGAAGCTTTCTTT. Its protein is CAWIPPVGTEAFF.